This T cell receptor beta chain appears in the sequencing data of a study of blood T cells in healthy people across ages (dated by TCRdb to the mid-2010s). General notes on the study: In model experiments, roughly one uniquely barcoded TCR beta cDNA molecule per two T cells was captured by template switching. Donors of different ages were randomly distributed across sequencing lanes to avoid experimental bias. The study measured age-related changes in TCR beta repertoire diversity using deep sequencing normalized with unique cDNA molecular identifiers. The donors were split into four age groups: young (average around 17 years), middle-aged (nearly 40), aged (over 55) and long-lived (over 80). For two donors (one aged 18 to 29 and one aged 80 or older), the study analyzed two additional independent replicas of 1 million unique cDNA reads from the same blood draw. What the work shows at the level of the full study, not this receptor alone: Total diversity estimates from one million sequenced T cells were considered lower bounds and underestimates. Compared with the aged group, more naive CD4+ T cells, fewer expanded clones and increased TCR diversity were shown by the long-lived group, suggesting age selection. Because profiling used bulk unsorted PBMCs, naive and antigen-experienced compartments could not be compared conclusively. As age increased, observed TCR beta diversity per million T cells dropped in a roughly linear way, and a significant reduction was already evident by age 40. There was a strong correlation between observed TCR beta diversity and the percentage of naive T cells measured by flow cytometry. Because the CMV infection status of the donors was unknown, age-related changes in expanded clonotypes may potentially have been confounded.

Systemically healthy Caucasian individuals from Russia, 35 to 50 in total and aged roughly 6 to 100 years, were included as donors. Roughly 10 milliliters of peripheral blood were collected from each donor into EDTA-treated Vacutainer tubes. PBMCs were isolated by Ficoll-Paque density-gradient centrifugation, with at least 6 million obtained per sample. Total RNA, at least 6 micrograms per sample, was extracted from PBMCs with Trizol reagent. For every donor, an aliquot of PBMCs went through flow cytometry to measure the percentages of naive CD45RAhigh/CD27high T cells. Taken from the germline V gene, the CDR1 and CDR2 loops are LGHNA and YNFKEQ. The cysteine opens and the phenylalanine closes a CDR3 of 16 amino acids. Here the CDR3 DNA is all that survives: 48 bases in frame from base 1. To prepare the library, 5' RACE was applied. Sequencing was carried out with an Illumina HiSeq 2500. A second 7 to 11 cycle PCR used a sample-barcoded 5' primer and a J-beta primer mix. A template-switch 5' adaptor carrying 12 random nucleotides introduced a unique molecular identifier onto each TCR beta cDNA molecule. At least 3 million CDR3-containing paired-end reads were obtained from each sample. All of the RNA was converted into first-strand cDNA using the Mint cDNA synthesis kit, with a TRBC-specific oligonucleotide serving as the primer. After uracil-DNA glycosylase treatment, a first 18-cycle PCR used universal primers M1SS and BC2_uni_R on all cDNA. The published analysis was carried out like this. For normalization, 1 million high-quality reads were randomly selected from each sample, with every read carrying a distinct molecular identifier. Instead of being binned into consensus sequences, reads with shared molecular identifiers were discarded. MiTCR, run with a Q25 quality threshold and the strictest error-elimination algorithm, handled CDR3 identification, clonotype clustering and error correction. A nonparametric unseen species model with Euler transformation was used to estimate lower-bound total TCR beta diversity. Clones were called with MiXCR by TCRdb after fastp trimmed the public reads at Q25, and only in-frame beta chains were retained. Merged by CDR3 protein, the rows form single entries marked with the most common genes and DNA. The V and J calls follow TCRdb's processing rather than the paper's. This sample has hundreds of thousands of distinct CDR3 sequences in its table, and around half of those were observed once. The top ten clonotypes cover around 23% of the sample.

About this clonotype: No cognate antigen has been identified for it. One end of the junction varies from germline; a read error may be responsible.

The chain is made from TRBV4-2 and TRBJ2-5, with TRBD1 matching 7 junction bases. The clonotype originates from a man at least 80 years old in good health. The sample taken for sequencing was blood. At the DNA level, the sequence is TGTGGCAGCAGCCAAGATCGACAGGGTGGGTCTGAGACCCAGTACTTC. Its translation is CGSSQDRQGGSETQYF.